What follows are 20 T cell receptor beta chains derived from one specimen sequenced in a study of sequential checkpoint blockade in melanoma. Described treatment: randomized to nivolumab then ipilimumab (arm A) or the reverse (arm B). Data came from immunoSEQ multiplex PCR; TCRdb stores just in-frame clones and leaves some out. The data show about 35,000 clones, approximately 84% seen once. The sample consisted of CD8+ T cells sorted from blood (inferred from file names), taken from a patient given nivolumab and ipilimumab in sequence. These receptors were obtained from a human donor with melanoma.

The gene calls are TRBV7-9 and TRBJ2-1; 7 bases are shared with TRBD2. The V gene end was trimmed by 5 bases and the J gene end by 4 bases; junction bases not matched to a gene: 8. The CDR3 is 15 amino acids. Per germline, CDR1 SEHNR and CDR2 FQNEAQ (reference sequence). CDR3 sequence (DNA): TGTGCCAGCAGCACACGGGACTACTCTTACAATGAGCAGTTCTTC. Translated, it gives CASSTRDYSYNEQFF.

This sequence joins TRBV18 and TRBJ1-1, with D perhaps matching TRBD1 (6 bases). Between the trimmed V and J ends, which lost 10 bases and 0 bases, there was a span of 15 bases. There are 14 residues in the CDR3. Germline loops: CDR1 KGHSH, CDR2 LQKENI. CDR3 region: CATLSGQLNTEAFF. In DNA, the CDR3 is TGTGCCACCCTATCCGGACAGTTGAACACTGAAGCTTTCTTT.

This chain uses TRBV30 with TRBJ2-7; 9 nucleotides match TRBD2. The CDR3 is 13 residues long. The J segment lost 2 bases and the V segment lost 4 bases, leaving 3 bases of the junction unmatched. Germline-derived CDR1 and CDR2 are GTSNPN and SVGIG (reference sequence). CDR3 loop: CAWTSGETYEQYF. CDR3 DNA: TGTGCCTGGACTAGCGGGGAGACCTACGAGCAGTACTTC.

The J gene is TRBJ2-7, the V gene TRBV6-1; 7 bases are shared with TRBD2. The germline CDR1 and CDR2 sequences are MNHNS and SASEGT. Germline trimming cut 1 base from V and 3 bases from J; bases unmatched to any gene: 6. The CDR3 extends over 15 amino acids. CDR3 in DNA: TGTGCCAGCAGTGAAGTTGCGGGAGCCCTCTACGAGCAGTACTTC. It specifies CASSEVAGALYEQYF.

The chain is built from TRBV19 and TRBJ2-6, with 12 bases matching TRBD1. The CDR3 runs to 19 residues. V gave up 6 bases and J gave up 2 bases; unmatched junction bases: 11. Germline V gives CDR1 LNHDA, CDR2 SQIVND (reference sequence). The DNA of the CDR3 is TGTGCCAGTAGCTCCGTTTCCGGGACAGGGGGCCCTGGGGCCAACGTCCTGACTTTC. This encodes CASSSVSGTGGPGANVLTF.

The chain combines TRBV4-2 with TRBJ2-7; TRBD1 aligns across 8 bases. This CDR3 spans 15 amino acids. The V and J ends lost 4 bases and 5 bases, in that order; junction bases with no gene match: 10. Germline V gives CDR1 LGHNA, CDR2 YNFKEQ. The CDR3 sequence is CASSLNRQGKDEQYF. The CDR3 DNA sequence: TGTGCCAGCAGCCTAAATAGACAGGGGAAAGACGAGCAGTACTTC.

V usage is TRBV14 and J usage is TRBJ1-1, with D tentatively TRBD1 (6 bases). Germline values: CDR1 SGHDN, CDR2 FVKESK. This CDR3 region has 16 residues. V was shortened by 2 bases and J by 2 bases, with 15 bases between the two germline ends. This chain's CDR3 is CASSQMGVGANTEAFF. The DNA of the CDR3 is TGTGCCAGCAGCCAAATGGGGGTGGGGGCTAACACTGAAGCTTTCTTT.

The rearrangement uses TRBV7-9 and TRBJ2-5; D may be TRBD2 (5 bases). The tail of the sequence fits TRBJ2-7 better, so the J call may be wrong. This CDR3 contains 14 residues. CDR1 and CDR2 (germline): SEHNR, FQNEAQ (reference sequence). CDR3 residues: CASSSSQYIYEQYF. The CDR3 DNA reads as TGTGCCAGCAGCTCTAGCCAGTATATCTACGAGCAGTACTTC.

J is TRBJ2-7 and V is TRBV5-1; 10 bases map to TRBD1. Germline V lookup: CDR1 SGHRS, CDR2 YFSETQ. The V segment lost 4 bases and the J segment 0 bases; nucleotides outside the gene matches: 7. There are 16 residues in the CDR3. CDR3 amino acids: CASSLRQGAISYEQYF. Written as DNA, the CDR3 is TGCGCCAGCAGCCTGAGACAGGGGGCAATCTCCTACGAGCAGTACTTC.

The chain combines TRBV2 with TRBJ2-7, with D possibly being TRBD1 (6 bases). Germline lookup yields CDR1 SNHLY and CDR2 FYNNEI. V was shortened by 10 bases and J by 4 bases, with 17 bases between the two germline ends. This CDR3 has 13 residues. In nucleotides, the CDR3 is TGTGCCACCCAGGGGACCCTGGAGTACGAGCAGTACTTC. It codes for CATQGTLEYEQYF. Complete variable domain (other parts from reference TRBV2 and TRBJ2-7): EPEVTQTPSHQVTQMGQEVILRCVPISNHLYFYWYRQILGQKVEFLVSFYNNEISEKSEIFDDQFSVERPDGSNFTLKIRSTKLEDSAMYFCATQGTLEYEQYFGPGTRLTVT.

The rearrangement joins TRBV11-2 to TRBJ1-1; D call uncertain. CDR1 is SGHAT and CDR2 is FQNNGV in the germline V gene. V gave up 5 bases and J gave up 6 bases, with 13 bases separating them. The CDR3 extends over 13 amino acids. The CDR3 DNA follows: TGTGCCAGCAGCGCTTTCAGGAGGGCTGAAGCTTTCTTT. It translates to CASSAFRRAEAFF.

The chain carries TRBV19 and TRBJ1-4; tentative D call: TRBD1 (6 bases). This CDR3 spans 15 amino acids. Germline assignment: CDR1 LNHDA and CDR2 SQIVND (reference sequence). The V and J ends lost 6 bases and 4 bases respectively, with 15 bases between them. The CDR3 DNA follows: TGTGCCAGTAGCCCCAACGGACAGCGTAATGAAAAACTGTTTTTT. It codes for CASSPNGQRNEKLFF.

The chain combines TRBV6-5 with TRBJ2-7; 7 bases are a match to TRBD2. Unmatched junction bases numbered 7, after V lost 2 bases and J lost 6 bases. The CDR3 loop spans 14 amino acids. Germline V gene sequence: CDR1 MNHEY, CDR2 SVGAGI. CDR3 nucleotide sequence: TGTGCCAGCAGTTACGGGAGGGAAAGAATCGAGCAGTACTTC. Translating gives CASSYGRERIEQYF.

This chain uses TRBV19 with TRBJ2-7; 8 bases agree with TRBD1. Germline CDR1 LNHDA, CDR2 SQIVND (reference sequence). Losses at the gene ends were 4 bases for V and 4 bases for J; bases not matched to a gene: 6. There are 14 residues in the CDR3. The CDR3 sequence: CASSTSGGGYEQYF. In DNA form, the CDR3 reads TGTGCCAGTAGTACCTCAGGGGGCGGTTACGAGCAGTACTTC.

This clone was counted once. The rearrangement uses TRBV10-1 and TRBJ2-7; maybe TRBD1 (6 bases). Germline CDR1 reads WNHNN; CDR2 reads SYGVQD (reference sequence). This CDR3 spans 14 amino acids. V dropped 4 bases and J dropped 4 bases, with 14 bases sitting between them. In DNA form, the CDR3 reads TGCGCCAGCAGTGCAGGCCAGGGGCCATACGAGCAGTACTTC. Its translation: CASSAGQGPYEQYF.

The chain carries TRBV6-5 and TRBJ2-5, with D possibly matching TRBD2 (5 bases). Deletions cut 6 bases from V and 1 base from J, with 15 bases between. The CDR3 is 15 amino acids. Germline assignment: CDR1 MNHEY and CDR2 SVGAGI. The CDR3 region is CASSPTPRAQETQYF. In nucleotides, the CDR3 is TGTGCCAGCAGCCCGACTCCGCGGGCCCAAGAGACCCAGTACTTC.

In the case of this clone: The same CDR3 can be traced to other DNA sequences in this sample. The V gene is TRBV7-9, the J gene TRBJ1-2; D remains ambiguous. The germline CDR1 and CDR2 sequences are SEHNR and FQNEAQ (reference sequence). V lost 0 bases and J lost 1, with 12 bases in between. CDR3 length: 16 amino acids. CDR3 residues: CASSLASEGGNYGYTF. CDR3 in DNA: TGTGCCAGCAGCTTAGCGTCGGAGGGAGGTAACTATGGCTACACCTTC.

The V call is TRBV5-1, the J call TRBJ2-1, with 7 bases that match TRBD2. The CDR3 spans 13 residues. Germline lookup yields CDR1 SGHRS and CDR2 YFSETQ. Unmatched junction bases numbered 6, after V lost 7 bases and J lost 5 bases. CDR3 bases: TGCGCCAGCTCCCGGGCGGGGGACAATGAGCAGTTCTTC. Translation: CASSRAGDNEQFF. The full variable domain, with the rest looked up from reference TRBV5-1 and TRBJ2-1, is KAGVTQTPRYLIKTRGQQVTLSCSPISGHRSVSWYQQTPGQGLQFLFEYFSETQRNKGNFPGRFSGRQFSNSRSEMNVSTLELGDSALYLCASSRAGDNEQFFGPGTRLTVL.

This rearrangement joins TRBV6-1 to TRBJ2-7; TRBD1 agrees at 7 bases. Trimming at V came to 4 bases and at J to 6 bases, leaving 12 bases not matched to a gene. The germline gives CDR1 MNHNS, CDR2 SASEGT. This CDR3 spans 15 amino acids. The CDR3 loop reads CASSATTGPYGEQYF. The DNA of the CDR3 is TGTGCCAGCAGTGCTACGACAGGGCCTTACGGCGAGCAGTACTTC.

The CDR3 DNA reads TGTGCCAGCAGCCCCTTGGGGGCGGGCACTGAAGCTTTCTTT. It encodes CASSPLGAGTEAFF. The J gene is TRBJ1-1, the V gene TRBV7-9; maybe TRBD1 (6 bases). Looked up from germline, CDR1 is SEHNR and CDR2 is FQNEAQ (reference sequence). Trimming took off 5 bases at V and 4 bases at J, with 14 bases between the two ends. This CDR3 spans 14 amino acids.